Below are 3 T cell receptor beta chains sequenced from a single sample in a study of cytomegalovirus exposure and HLA in healthy donors. It was with 60 Vbeta and 13 Jbeta primers that the PCR ran. The repertoire was sequenced with immunoSEQ multiplex PCR; TCRdb's copy has only in-frame clones and lacks some. The sample table includes under 120,000 clones. Sequences were obtained from PBMCs. All receptors come from a middle-aged man in good health and CMV-seronegative.

As DNA, the CDR3 is TGTGCCAGCAGCTTAGAGCTGGTCCTAGCGGGGGGCTACGAGCAGTACTTC. The encoded protein is CASSLELVLAGGYEQYF. The gene calls are TRBV11-2 and TRBJ2-7; 11 nucleotides agree with TRBD2. Germline loops: CDR1 SGHAT, CDR2 FQNNGV. The CDR3 consists of 17 residues. Losses at the gene ends were 0 bases for V and 3 bases for J; bases not matched to a gene: 7.

As DNA, the CDR3 is TGTGCCAGCAGCTACGGTCGCGGCAGCCGAAGAGAGCAGTACTTC. Encoded protein: CASSYGRGSRREQYF. The chain combines TRBV11-3 with TRBJ2-7; D remains ambiguous. The germline V and J ends were trimmed by 4 bases and 7 bases, with 20 bases remaining between them. The length of the CDR3 is 15 residues. Germline V gives CDR1 SGHNT, CDR2 YENEEA.

The chain is built from TRBV4-3 and TRBJ2-5; D is possibly TRBD2 (5 bases). The CDR3 covers 13 residues. In germline, CDR1 is LGHNA, CDR2 YSLEER. V was clipped by 9 bases and J by 11 bases, with 22 bases between them. The CDR3 DNA follows: TGCGCCAGAAAAGTTCTGTATGCGGAGGAGCAGTACTTC. It specifies CARKVLYAEEQYF.